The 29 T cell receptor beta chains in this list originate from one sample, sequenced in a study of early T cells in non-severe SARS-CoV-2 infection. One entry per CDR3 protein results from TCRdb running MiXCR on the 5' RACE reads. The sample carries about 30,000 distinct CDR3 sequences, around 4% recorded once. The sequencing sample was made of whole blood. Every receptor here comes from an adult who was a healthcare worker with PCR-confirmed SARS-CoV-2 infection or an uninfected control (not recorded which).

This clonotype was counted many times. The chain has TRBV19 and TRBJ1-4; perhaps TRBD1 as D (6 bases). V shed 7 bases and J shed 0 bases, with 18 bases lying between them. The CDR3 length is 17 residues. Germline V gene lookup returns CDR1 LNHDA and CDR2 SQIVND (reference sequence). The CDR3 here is CASIRTAGFATNEKLFF. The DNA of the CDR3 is TGTGCCAGTATTCGGACAGCAGGTTTTGCAACTAATGAAAAACTGTTTTTT. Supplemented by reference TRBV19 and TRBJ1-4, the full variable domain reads DGGITQSPKYLFRKEGQNVTLSCEQNLNHDAMYWYRQDPGQGLRLIYYSQIVNDFQKGDIAEGYSVSREKKESFPLTVTSAQKNPTAFYLCASIRTAGFATNEKLFFGSGTQLSVL.

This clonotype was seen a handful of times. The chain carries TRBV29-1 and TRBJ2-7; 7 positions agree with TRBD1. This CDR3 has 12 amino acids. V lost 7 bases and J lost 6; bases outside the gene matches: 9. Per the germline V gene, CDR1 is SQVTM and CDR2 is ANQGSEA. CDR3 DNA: TGCAGCGCGGGACAGAAGGCCTCCGAGCAGTACTTC. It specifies CSAGQKASEQYF.

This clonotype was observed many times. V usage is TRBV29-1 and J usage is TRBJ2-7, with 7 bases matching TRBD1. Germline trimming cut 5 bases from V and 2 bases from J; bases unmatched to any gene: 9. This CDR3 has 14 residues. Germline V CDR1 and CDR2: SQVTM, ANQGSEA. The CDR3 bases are TGCAGCGTTTGGAGTACAGGGGTGGCCTACGAGCAGTACTTC. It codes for CSVWSTGVAYEQYF.

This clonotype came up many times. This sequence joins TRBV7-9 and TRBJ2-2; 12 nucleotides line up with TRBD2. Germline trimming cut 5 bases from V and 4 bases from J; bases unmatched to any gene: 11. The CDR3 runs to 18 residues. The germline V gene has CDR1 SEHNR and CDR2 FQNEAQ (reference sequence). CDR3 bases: TGTGCCAGCAGCGGCCGGACTAGCGGGAAGGCGGGCACCGGGGAGCTGTTTTTT. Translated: CASSGRTSGKAGTGELFF.

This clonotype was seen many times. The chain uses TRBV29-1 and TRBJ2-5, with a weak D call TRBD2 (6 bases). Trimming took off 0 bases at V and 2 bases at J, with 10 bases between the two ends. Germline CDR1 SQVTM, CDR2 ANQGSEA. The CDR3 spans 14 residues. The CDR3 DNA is TGCAGCGTTGAAGAGGAGGGAATGCAAGAGACCCAGTACTTC. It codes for CSVEEEGMQETQYF.

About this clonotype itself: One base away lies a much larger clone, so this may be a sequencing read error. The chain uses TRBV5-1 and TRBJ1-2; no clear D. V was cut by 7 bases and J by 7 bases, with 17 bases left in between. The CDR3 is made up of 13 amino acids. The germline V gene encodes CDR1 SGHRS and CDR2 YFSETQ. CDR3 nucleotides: TGCGCCAGCCGCACCCAGATGGATGCTGGCTACACCTTC. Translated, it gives CASRTQMDAGYTF.

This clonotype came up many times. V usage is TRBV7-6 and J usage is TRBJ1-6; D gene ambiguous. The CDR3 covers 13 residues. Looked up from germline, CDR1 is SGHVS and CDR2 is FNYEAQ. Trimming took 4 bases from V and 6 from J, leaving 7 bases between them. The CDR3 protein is CASSSNVNSPLHF. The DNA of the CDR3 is TGTGCCAGCAGCTCGAATGTTAATTCACCCCTCCACTTT.

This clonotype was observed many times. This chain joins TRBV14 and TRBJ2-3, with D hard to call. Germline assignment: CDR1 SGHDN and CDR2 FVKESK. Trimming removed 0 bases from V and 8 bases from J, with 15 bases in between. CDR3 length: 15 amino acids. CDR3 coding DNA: TGTGCCAGCAGCCAAGACCCCTCTCGCGCAACTACGCAGTATTTT. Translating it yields CASSQDPSRATTQYF. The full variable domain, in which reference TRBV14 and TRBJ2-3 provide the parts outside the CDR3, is EAGVTQFPSHSVIEKGQTVTLRCDPISGHDNLYWYRRVMGKEIKFLLHFVKESKQDESGMPNNRFLAERTGGTYSTLKVQPAELEDSGVYFCASSQDPSRATTQYFGPGTRLTVL.

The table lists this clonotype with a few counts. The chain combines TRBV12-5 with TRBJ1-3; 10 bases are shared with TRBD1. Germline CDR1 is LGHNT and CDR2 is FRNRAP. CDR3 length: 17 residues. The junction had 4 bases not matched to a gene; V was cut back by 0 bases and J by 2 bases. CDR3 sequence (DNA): TGTGCTAGTGGTTTGGTACTGGGACAGGGGACTGGAAACACCATATATTTT. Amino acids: CASGLVLGQGTGNTIYF.

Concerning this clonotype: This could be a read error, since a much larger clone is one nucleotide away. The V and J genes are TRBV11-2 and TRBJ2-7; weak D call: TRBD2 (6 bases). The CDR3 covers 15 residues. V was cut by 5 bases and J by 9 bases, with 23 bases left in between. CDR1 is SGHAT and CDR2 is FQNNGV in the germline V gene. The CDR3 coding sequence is TGTGCCAGCAGCCGGCGGGAAGCCTCCTCTCAGGGGCAGTACTTC. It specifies CASSRREASSQGQYF.

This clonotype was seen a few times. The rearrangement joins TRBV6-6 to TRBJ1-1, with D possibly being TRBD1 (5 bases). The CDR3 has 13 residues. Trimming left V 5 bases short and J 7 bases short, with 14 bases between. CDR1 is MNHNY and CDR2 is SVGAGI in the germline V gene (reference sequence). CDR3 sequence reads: CASSLGPGIEAFF. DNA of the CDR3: TGTGCCAGCAGTCTCGGCCCAGGGATTGAAGCTTTCTTT.

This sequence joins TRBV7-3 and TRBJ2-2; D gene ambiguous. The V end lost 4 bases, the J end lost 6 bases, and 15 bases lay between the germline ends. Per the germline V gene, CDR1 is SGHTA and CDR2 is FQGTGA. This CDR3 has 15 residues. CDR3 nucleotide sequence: TGTGCCAGCAGCTCCGGATCAGCAGTTGCCGGGGAGCTGTTTTTT. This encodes CASSSGSAVAGELFF.

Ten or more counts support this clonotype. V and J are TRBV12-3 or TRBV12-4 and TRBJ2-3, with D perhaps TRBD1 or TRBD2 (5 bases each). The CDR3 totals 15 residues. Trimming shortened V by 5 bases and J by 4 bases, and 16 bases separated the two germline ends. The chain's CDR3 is CASSPWGNPADTQYF. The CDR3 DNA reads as TGTGCCAGCAGTCCCTGGGGGAATCCAGCAGATACGCAGTATTTT.

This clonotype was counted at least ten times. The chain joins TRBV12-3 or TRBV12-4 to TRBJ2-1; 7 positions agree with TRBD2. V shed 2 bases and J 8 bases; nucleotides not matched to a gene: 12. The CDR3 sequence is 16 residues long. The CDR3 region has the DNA TGTGCCAGCAGTTTACCCCGGGGAGGGAGGGTCTATGAGCAGTTCTTC. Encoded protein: CASSLPRGGRVYEQFF.

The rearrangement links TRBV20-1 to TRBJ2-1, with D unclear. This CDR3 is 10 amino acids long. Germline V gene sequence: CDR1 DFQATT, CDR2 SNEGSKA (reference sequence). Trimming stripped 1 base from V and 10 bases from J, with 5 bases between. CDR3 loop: CSARAEEQFF. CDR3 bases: TGCAGTGCTAGAGCCGAGGAGCAGTTCTTC.

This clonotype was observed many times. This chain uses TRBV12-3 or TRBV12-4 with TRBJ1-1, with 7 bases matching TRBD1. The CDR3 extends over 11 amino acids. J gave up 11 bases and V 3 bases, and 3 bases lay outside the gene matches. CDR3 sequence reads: CASSFTGAAFF. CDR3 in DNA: TGTGCCAGCAGTTTCACAGGGGCGGCTTTCTTT.

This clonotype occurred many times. CDR3 region: CSARELVTDTQYF. CDR3 sequence (DNA): TGCAGTGCTAGAGAACTAGTGACAGATACGCAGTATTTT. The rearrangement joins TRBV20-1 to TRBJ2-3, with a possible D match to TRBD2 (5 bases). The CDR3 is 13 residues long. Trimming removed 0 bases from V and 3 bases from J, with 7 bases in between. In germline, CDR1 is DFQATT, CDR2 SNEGSKA (reference sequence).

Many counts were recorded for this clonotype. The CDR3 reads CASSPRPGTDTQYF. CDR3 sequence (DNA): TGCGCCAGCAGCCCCCGTCCGGGGACAGATACGCAGTATTTT. This chain uses TRBV5-1 with TRBJ2-3, with D possibly being TRBD2 (5 bases). CDR3 length: 14 residues. V was shortened by 4 bases and J by 3 bases, with 12 bases between the two germline ends. Germline CDR1 is SGHRS and CDR2 is YFSETQ.

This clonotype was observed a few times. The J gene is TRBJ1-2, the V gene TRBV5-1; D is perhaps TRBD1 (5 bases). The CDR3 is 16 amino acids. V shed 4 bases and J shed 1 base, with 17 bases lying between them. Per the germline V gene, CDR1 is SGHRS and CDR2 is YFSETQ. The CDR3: CASSTSTDTLNYGYTF. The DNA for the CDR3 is TGCGCCAGCAGCACTTCGACAGACACCCTTAACTATGGCTACACCTTC.

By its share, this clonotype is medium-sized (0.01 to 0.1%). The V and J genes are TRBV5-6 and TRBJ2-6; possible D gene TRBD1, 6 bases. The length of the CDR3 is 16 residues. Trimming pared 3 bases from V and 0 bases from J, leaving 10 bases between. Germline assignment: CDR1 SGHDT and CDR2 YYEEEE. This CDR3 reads CASSSGHSSGANVLTF. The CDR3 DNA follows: TGTGCCAGCAGCTCGGGACATAGCTCTGGGGCCAACGTCCTGACTTTC. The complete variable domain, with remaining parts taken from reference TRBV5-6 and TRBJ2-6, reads DAGVTQSPTHLIKTRGQQVTLRCSPKSGHDTVSWYQQALGQGPQFIFQYYEEEERQRGNFPDRFSGHQFPNYSSELNVNALLLGDSALYLCASSSGHSSGANVLTFGAGSRLTVL.

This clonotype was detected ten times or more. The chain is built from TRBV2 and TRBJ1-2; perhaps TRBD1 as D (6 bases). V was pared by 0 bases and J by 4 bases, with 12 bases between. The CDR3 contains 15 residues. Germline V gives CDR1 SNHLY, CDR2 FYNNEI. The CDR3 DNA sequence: TGTGCCAGCAGTGAAGCATACAGGGCTTTCTATGGCTACACCTTC. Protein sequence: CASSEAYRAFYGYTF.

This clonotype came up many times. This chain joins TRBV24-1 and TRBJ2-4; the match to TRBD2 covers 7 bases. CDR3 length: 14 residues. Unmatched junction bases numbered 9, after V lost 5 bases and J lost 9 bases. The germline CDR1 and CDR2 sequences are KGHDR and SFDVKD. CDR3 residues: CATSGGAGPSIQYF. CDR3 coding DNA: TGTGCCACCAGTGGGGGAGCGGGACCAAGCATTCAGTACTTC.

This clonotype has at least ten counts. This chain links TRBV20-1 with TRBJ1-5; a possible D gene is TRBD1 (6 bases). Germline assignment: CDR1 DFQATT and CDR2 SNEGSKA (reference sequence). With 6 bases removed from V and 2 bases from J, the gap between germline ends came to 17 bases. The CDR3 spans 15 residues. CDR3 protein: CSATGGGRGNQPQHF. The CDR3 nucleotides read TGCAGTGCCACCGGCGGGGGCAGGGGCAATCAGCCCCAGCATTTT.

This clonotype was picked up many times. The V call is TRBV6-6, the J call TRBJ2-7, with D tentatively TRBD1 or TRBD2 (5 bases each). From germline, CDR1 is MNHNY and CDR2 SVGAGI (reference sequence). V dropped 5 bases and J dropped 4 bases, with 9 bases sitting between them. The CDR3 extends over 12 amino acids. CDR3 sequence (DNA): TGTGCCAGCAGTGGGGGATGGTACGAGCAGTACTTC. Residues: CASSGGWYEQYF.

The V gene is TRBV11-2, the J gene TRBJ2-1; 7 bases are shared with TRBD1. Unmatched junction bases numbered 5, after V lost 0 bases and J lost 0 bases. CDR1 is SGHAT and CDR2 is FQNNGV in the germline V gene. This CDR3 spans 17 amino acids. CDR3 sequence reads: CASSLDQGVPSYNEQFF. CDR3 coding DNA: TGTGCCAGCAGCTTAGATCAGGGGGTCCCCTCCTACAATGAGCAGTTCTTC.

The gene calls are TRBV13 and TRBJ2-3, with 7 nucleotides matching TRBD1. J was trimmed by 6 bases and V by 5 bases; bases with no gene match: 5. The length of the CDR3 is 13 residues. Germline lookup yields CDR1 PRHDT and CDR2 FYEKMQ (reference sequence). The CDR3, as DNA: TGTGCCAGCAGCCCCCCCAGGGGGGATACGCAGTATTTT. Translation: CASSPPRGDTQYF.

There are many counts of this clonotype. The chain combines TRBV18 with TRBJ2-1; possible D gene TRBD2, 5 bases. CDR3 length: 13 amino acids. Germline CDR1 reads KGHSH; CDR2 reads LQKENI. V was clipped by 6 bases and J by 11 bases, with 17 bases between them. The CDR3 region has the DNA TGTGCCAGCTCCCCTCTCAGCGGCGACAAGCAGTTCTTC. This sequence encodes CASSPLSGDKQFF.

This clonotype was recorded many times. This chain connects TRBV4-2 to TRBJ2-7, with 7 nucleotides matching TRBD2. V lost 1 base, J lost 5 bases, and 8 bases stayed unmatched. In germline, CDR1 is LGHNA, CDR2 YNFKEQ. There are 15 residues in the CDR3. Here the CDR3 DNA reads TGTGCCAGCAGCCAAGGTACTAGCGAGGGCCACGAGCAGTACTTC. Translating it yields CASSQGTSEGHEQYF.

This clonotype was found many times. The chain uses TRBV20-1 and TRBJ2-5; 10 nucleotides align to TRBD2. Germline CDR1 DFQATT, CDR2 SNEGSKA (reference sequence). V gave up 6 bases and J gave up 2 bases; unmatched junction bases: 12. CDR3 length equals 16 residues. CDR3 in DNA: TGCAGTGCAACAGAGCTTACTAGCGGGGCTCAAGAGACCCAGTACTTC. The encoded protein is CSATELTSGAQETQYF.